The T cell receptor (beta chain) described here comes from a study of OX40 agonist ivuxolimab in advanced cancers. Study summary: The eligibility criteria allowed prior anti-PD-1, anti-PD-L1 or anti-CTLA-4 therapy, and 40% had some.

Autoimmune disease history or systemic immunosuppression disqualified patients. TCRdb keeps only in-frame clones here, not all; method: immunoSEQ multiplex PCR. The sample has tens of thousands of clones, roughly 85% seen once. This clone has a single count. Compared with germline, one end of the junction differs, possibly owing to a read error. The input for sequencing was CD4+ or CD8+ T cells sorted from blood, taken in a trial of the OX40 agonist ivuxolimab. This clonotype originated in an adult with an advanced solid tumor such as melanoma, head and neck, liver or kidney cancer.

The CDR3 bases are TGTGCCAGCAGCGAACTAGCGGGATTTCCCTTTATCTTC. Translation: CASSELAGFPFIF. J is TRBJ2-1 and V is TRBV11-2; 10 bases align to TRBD2. This CDR3 has 13 amino acids. CDR1 SGHAT and CDR2 FQNNGV come from the germline V gene. The full variable domain, its missing parts supplied by reference TRBV11-2 and TRBJ2-1, is EAGVAQSPRYKIIEKRQSVAFWCNPISGHATLYWYQQILGQGPKLLIQFQNNGVVDDSQLPKDRFSAERLKGVDSTLKIQPAKLEDSAVYLCASSELAGFPFIFGPGTRLTVL.